The source of this T cell receptor (beta chain) is a study of blood T cells in healthy people across ages. Whole-study results and caveats: Investigators treated diversity estimates from one million T cells as underestimates.

Each donor's blood draw was ten milliliters of peripheral blood. The authors extracted at least 6 micrograms of total RNA per sample. With a J-beta primer mix and a sample-barcoded 5' primer, a second PCR ran about 7 to 12 cycles. Samples each returned at least 2.5 million CDR3-containing paired-end reads. One entry per CDR3 protein results from TCRdb running MiXCR on the 5' RACE reads. The data show roughly 1,800,000 distinct CDR3 sequences, with around half seen just once and 2% to 2.5% held by the top ten. This clonotype was seen more than once but under ten times. What it recognizes is unknown. Per germline, CDR1 MNHEY and CDR2 SMNVEV (reference sequence). The length of the CDR3 is 13 residues. Trimming pared 6 bases from V and 2 bases from J, leaving 11 bases between.

The sequenced sample was blood. This TCR derives from a woman aged 40 to 55 in good health. The rearrangement joins TRBV27 to TRBJ2-7; D is uncertain. The CDR3 is CASSPLPAYEQYF. As DNA, the CDR3 is TGTGCCAGCAGCCCTCTCCCAGCCTACGAGCAGTACTTC.